A single sample gave rise to the 31 T cell receptor beta chains below, sequenced in a study of T-cell reconstitution after alpha-beta-depleted transplantation in children. Library preparation (for TCRbeta) was performed with unique molecular identifiers. TCRdb reanalysed the PCR reads using MiXCR and keeps one entry per CDR3 protein. This sample carries 200,000 to 250,000 distinct CDR3 sequences, approximately 6.9% of them seen once, and the ten largest clones take roughly 6%. This material consisted of PBMCs, taken before TCRalphabeta/CD19-depleted stem cell transplant. The source is a boy between 2 and 10 years old with acute lymphoblastic leukemia, due to receive a stem cell transplant.

This clonotype was counted ten times or more. This chain links TRBV5-1 with TRBJ2-7, with D maybe TRBD2 (5 bases). Trimming removed 1 base from V and 3 bases from J, with 14 bases in between. This CDR3 is 15 amino acids long. Germline V gene lookup returns CDR1 SGHRS and CDR2 YFSETQ. CDR3 DNA: TGCGCCAGCAGCTTGAGCGAGAGGGCCCTCTACGAGCAGTACTTC. This encodes CASSLSERALYEQYF.

This clonotype was counted at least ten times. This chain's CDR3 is CATSAGRAGDTQYF. CDR3 in DNA: TGTGCCACCAGTGCCGGGAGGGCGGGAGATACGCAGTATTTT. The J gene is TRBJ2-3, the V gene TRBV24-1; 8 bases line up with TRBD2. The V segment lost 5 bases and the J segment 5 bases; nucleotides outside the gene matches: 5. There are 14 residues in the CDR3. CDR1 and CDR2 (germline): KGHDR, SFDVKD.

There are many counts of this clonotype. This chain uses TRBV29-1 with TRBJ2-5, with a possible D match to TRBD2 (5 bases). This CDR3 has 12 residues. V lost 7 bases, J lost 7 bases, and 16 bases lay in between. The V gene's germline CDR1 is SQVTM and CDR2 ANQGSEA. The CDR3 is CSGMWASGTQYF. The CDR3 DNA is TGCAGCGGTATGTGGGCCAGCGGGACCCAGTACTTC.

The table lists this clonotype with many counts. This chain joins TRBV7-2 and TRBJ2-3; D is perhaps TRBD2 (5 bases). CDR1 and CDR2 from the germline V gene are SGHTA and FQGNSA. V lost 4 bases and J 2 bases, leaving 13 bases between the germline ends. The CDR3 has 15 residues. CDR3 residues: CASSSLALHTDTQYF. The CDR3 bases are TGTGCCAGCAGCTCTCTAGCACTACACACAGATACGCAGTATTTT.

The V and J genes are TRBV20-1 and TRBJ2-5; the D gene is possibly TRBD2 (6 bases). Germline-derived CDR1 and CDR2 are DFQATT and SNEGSKA (reference sequence). This CDR3 spans 16 amino acids. Trimming removed 4 bases from V and 4 bases from J, with 22 bases in between. The CDR3 DNA reads TGCAGTGCTAATCCTATCCACCGACTAGTTTTAGAGACCCAGTACTTC. This translates into CSANPIHRLVLETQYF.

The rearrangement uses TRBV9 and TRBJ2-7, with 13 bases that match TRBD2. Trimming took 3 bases from V and 5 from J; bases not matched to a gene: 11. The CDR3 loop spans 17 amino acids. The V gene's germline CDR1 is SGDLS and CDR2 YYNGEE. In DNA form, the CDR3 reads TGTGCCAGCAGCGAGGGACTAGCGGGATCACTTGGCGACGAGCAGTACTTC. Translation: CASSEGLAGSLGDEQYF.

This clonotype was found many times. The J gene is TRBJ1-6, the V gene TRBV29-1, with TRBD1 identical over 8 bases. The J segment lost 10 bases and the V segment lost 4 bases, leaving 0 bases of the junction unmatched. Per germline, CDR1 SQVTM and CDR2 ANQGSEA. The CDR3 sequence is 11 residues long. The CDR3 sequence: CSVGDRSPLHF. Here the CDR3 DNA reads TGCAGCGTTGGGGACAGGTCACCCCTCCACTTT.

This clonotype was counted at least ten times. The V gene is TRBV7-9, the J gene TRBJ2-5; 7 nucleotides align to TRBD2. With 4 bases clipped from V and 5 bases from J, the junction kept 4 bases outside the gene matches. The CDR3 is made up of 13 amino acids. Per the germline V gene, CDR1 is SEHNR and CDR2 is FQNEAQ (reference sequence). The CDR3 region has the DNA TGTGCCAGCAGCTATGTGGGAGGGGAGACCCAGTACTTC. As protein: CASSYVGGETQYF.

This chain connects TRBV12-3 or TRBV12-4 to TRBJ1-2; maybe TRBD1 (6 bases). This CDR3 is built from 15 residues. V gave up 3 bases and J gave up 4 bases, with 15 bases separating them. The chain's CDR3 is CASSLAGALPYGYTF. For the CDR3, the DNA is TGTGCCAGCAGTTTGGCAGGGGCGCTTCCCTATGGCTACACCTTC.

This clonotype was detected only a few times. V is TRBV28 and J is TRBJ2-1; tentative D call: TRBD2 (5 bases). The length of the CDR3 is 15 residues. Trimming removed 6 bases from V and 14 bases from J, with 26 bases in between. CDR1 and CDR2 from the germline V gene are MDHEN and SYDVKM. CDR3 sequence: CASSTSGRVPGLEFF. CDR3 bases: TGTGCCAGCAGCACCAGCGGACGGGTCCCGGGCCTCGAGTTCTTC. The complete variable domain, with remaining parts taken from reference TRBV28 and TRBJ2-1, reads DVKVTQSSRYLVKRTGEKVFLECVQDMDHENMFWYRQDPGLGLRLIYFSYDVKMKEKGDIPEGYSVSREKKERFSLILESASTNQTSMYLCASSTSGRVPGLEFFGPGTRLTVL.

This clonotype was detected many times. The gene calls are TRBV4-2 and TRBJ2-1; 7 nucleotides align to TRBD2. J was trimmed by 7 bases and V by 4 bases; bases with no gene match: 4. Germline-derived CDR1 and CDR2 are LGHNA and YNFKEQ. The CDR3 spans 13 residues. Written as DNA, the CDR3 is TGTGCCAGCAGCCGGGGAGCGGGGAATGAGCAGTTCTTC. Translating it yields CASSRGAGNEQFF.

The J gene is TRBJ2-7, the V gene TRBV6-2 or TRBV6-3, with 10 bases lining up with TRBD2. V was pared by 0 bases and J by 4 bases, with 3 bases of the junction left unmatched. This CDR3 contains 15 residues. Germline V gene sequence: CDR1 MNHEY, CDR2 SVGEGT. The CDR3 nucleotides are TGTGCCAGCAGTTACTCGAAACTAGCGGGATACGAGCAGTACTTC. Encoded protein: CASSYSKLAGYEQYF.

This clonotype was observed many times. The chain employs TRBV4-3 and TRBJ1-5, with D uncertain. The germline V and J ends were trimmed by 1 base and 6 bases, with 7 bases remaining between them. The CDR3 runs 13 residues. Germline lookup yields CDR1 LGHNA and CDR2 YSLEER. CDR3 region: CASSQGFRQPQHF. The DNA for the CDR3 is TGCGCCAGCAGCCAAGGATTCCGTCAGCCCCAGCATTTT.

This rearrangement joins TRBV2 to TRBJ1-1; tentatively, D is TRBD1 (5 bases). The CDR3 length is 13 residues. The germline CDR1 and CDR2 sequences are SNHLY and FYNNEI. Trimming shortened V by 7 bases and J by 4 bases, and 13 bases separated the two germline ends. The CDR3 DNA reads TGTGCCAGCATGGGGGGGGTTCGCACTGAAGCTTTCTTT. Translation gives CASMGGVRTEAFF.

The J gene is TRBJ2-7, the V gene TRBV19; D not certain. Germline V CDR1 and CDR2: LNHDA, SQIVND (reference sequence). The CDR3 runs 14 residues. V was shortened by 1 base and J by 2 bases, with 9 bases between the two germline ends. CDR3 bases: TGTGCCAGTAGTATAGGATCGTCTACCTACGAGCAGTACTTC. Its translation is CASSIGSSTYEQYF.

There are many counts of this clonotype. The rearrangement uses TRBV2 and TRBJ1-1; no firm D call. The CDR3 consists of 15 residues. With 4 bases removed from V and 0 bases from J, the gap between germline ends came to 12 bases. Germline-derived CDR1 and CDR2 are SNHLY and FYNNEI. The CDR3 region has the DNA TGTGCCAGCAGTGGAGGACGTGGATTGAACACTGAAGCTTTCTTT. Residues: CASSGGRGLNTEAFF.

The V call is TRBV5-5, the J call TRBJ2-7; TRBD1 matches at 8 bases. CDR3 length equals 16 residues. J lost 2 bases, V lost 1 base, and 8 bases had no gene match. Germline CDR1 reads SGHKS; CDR2 reads YYEKEE (reference sequence). This CDR3 is CASSLSSQGGPYEQYF. CDR3 sequence (DNA): TGTGCCAGCAGCTTGAGCTCACAGGGGGGACCCTACGAGCAGTACTTC.

A note on this clonotype: The junction differs from germline at one of its ends, possibly a read error. The rearrangement joins TRBV7-6 to TRBJ2-7; a possible D gene is TRBD2 (6 bases). The CDR3 totals 13 residues. The germline V gene has CDR1 SGHVS and CDR2 FNYEAQ. This CDR3 reads CASSEQGGNERYF. CDR3 DNA: TGTGCCAGCAGCGAGCAGGGAGGCAACGAGCGGTACTTC.

This clonotype was detected ten times or more. The V gene is TRBV5-5, the J gene TRBJ2-3, with 7 positions matching TRBD1. The CDR3 has 15 amino acids. Germline-derived CDR1 and CDR2 are SGHKS and YYEKEE (reference sequence). The J segment lost 5 bases and the V segment lost 0 bases, leaving 6 bases of the junction unmatched. For the CDR3, the DNA is TGTGCCAGCAGCTTGGCCCTAAACAGGGGAGATACGCAGTATTTT. Its translation: CASSLALNRGDTQYF. Together with reference TRBV5-5 and TRBJ2-3, the CDR3 gives the full variable domain: DAGVTQSPTHLIKTRGQQVTLRCSPISGHKSVSWYQQVLGQGPQFIFQYYEKEERGRGNFPDRFSARQFPNYSSELNVNALLLGDSALYLCASSLALNRGDTQYFGPGTRLTVL.

This clonotype was recorded a few times. This rearrangement joins TRBV28 to TRBJ2-1; D possibly corresponds to TRBD2 (5 bases). Germline values: CDR1 MDHEN, CDR2 SYDVKM. Trimming removed 3 bases at V and 14 bases at J, with 14 bases between. The CDR3 loop spans 12 amino acids. The CDR3 nucleotides are TGTGCCAGCAGTTTGGGGATAGGGAGTAAGTTCTTC. It yields the protein CASSLGIGSKFF.

This clonotype has more than one count but fewer than ten. This chain connects TRBV10-3 to TRBJ2-5; 8 bases match TRBD1. The CDR3 totals 14 residues. Germline-derived CDR1 and CDR2 are ENHRY and SYGVKD. V shed 10 bases and J 3 bases; nucleotides not matched to a gene: 10. CDR3 DNA: TGTGCCACCTCTTTGACAGGGGCCGAAGAGACCCAGTACTTC. Protein: CATSLTGAEETQYF.

Only a few counts were recorded for this clonotype. V and J are TRBV11-2 and TRBJ1-6, with D possibly matching TRBD1 (6 bases). The CDR3 contains 15 residues. Trimming removed 3 bases from V and 8 bases from J, with 14 bases in between. The germline gives CDR1 SGHAT, CDR2 FQNNGV. CDR3 in amino acids: CASSFMARGDSPLHF. DNA for the CDR3: TGTGCCAGCAGCTTTATGGCCAGGGGTGATTCACCCCTCCACTTT.

This clonotype was picked up many times. The chain carries TRBV2 and TRBJ2-1; 12 bases are a match to TRBD2. The CDR3 consists of 16 residues. The V and J ends lost 2 bases and 5 bases, in that order; junction bases with no gene match: 4. Germline V gene sequence: CDR1 SNHLY, CDR2 FYNNEI. The CDR3 nucleotides read TGTGCCAGCAGTGAACTAGCGGGAGGGCCCAACAATGAGCAGTTCTTC. It specifies CASSELAGGPNNEQFF.

The V gene is TRBV7-2, the J gene TRBJ2-5; D tentatively fits TRBD1 or TRBD2 (5 bases each). Trimming cost V 6 bases and J 5 bases, with 7 bases left between them. In germline, CDR1 is SGHTA, CDR2 FQGNSA. This CDR3 is 11 amino acids long. Written as DNA, the CDR3 is TGTGCCAGCAGGGGGGTGGAGACCCAGTACTTC. It codes for CASRGVETQYF.

This clonotype showed up many times. The chain uses TRBV11-2 and TRBJ2-5; no clear D gene. Deletions cut 1 base from V and 1 base from J, with 10 bases between. CDR1 SGHAT and CDR2 FQNNGV come from the germline V gene. The CDR3 extends over 15 amino acids. The CDR3 DNA reads TGTGCCAGCAGCTTAGTCGCGGTTCCCCAAGAGACCCAGTACTTC. This translates into CASSLVAVPQETQYF.

This clonotype was seen ten or more times. V gene TRBV12-3 or TRBV12-4 combines with J gene TRBJ2-1; D is possibly TRBD2 (5 bases). There are 15 residues in the CDR3. Trimming took 1 base from V and 7 from J, leaving 14 bases between them. CDR3 sequence: CASSLVGPGGNEQFF. Written as DNA, the CDR3 is TGTGCCAGCAGTTTAGTAGGTCCTGGAGGAAATGAGCAGTTCTTC.

This clonotype has a count of ten or more. V usage is TRBV20-1 and J usage is TRBJ1-2; D might be TRBD1 (6 bases). Germline V gene sequence: CDR1 DFQATT, CDR2 SNEGSKA (reference sequence). V was clipped by 4 bases and J by 6 bases, with 18 bases between them. The CDR3 is made up of 14 amino acids. The CDR3 DNA follows: TGCAGTGCTAAATACAGGGTTGCCGAGAATGGCTACACCTTC. Protein: CSAKYRVAENGYTF.

The table lists this clonotype with a few counts. The genes are TRBV7-9 and TRBJ2-5; the D call may be TRBD1 or TRBD2 (5 bases each). Germline loops: CDR1 SEHNR, CDR2 FQNEAQ (reference sequence). The CDR3 extends over 15 amino acids. The ends were cut back, 2 bases at V and 5 bases at J, with 15 bases in the middle. CDR3 protein: CASSLRTPEGETQYF. CDR3 in DNA: TGTGCCAGCAGCTTAAGGACTCCTGAGGGGGAGACCCAGTACTTC.

This clonotype was picked up a small number of times. The V call is TRBV7-2, the J call TRBJ2-5; TRBD1 matches 7 bases. Germline values: CDR1 SGHTA, CDR2 FQGNSA. V trimming: 3 bases; J trimming: 2 bases; junction bases outside the gene matches: 3. The CDR3 covers 14 residues. In DNA, the CDR3 is TGTGCCAGCAGCTTTGACAGGGAGCAAGAGACCCAGTACTTC. This codes for CASSFDREQETQYF. The variable domain in full, with the rest retrieved from reference TRBV7-2 and TRBJ2-5, is GAGVSQSPSNKVTEKGKDVELRCDPISGHTALYWYRQSLGQGLEFLIYFQGNSAPDKSGLPSDRFSAERTGGSVSTLTIQRTQQEDSAVYLCASSFDREQETQYFGPGTRLLVL.

This clonotype was recorded many times. V and J are TRBV27 and TRBJ2-3, with no clear D. This CDR3 region has 15 residues. V lost 5 bases and J lost 0, with 12 bases in between. The germline gives CDR1 MNHEY, CDR2 SMNVEV (reference sequence). CDR3 coding DNA: TGTGCCAGCAGTCCGACATGGGTTAGCACAGATACGCAGTATTTT. Translated: CASSPTWVSTDTQYF.

This clonotype was seen many times. The rearrangement uses TRBV7-2 and TRBJ1-3; D perhaps matches TRBD1 (6 bases). Germline V gene lookup returns CDR1 SGHTA and CDR2 FQGNSA. V lost 1 base to trimming and J lost 0 bases, with 7 bases between them. CDR3 size: 15 residues. The CDR3 bases are TGTGCCAGCAGCTTAGGGGGACACTCTGGAAACACCATATATTTT. Protein: CASSLGGHSGNTIYF. Using reference TRBV7-2 and TRBJ1-3 for the parts outside the CDR3, the full variable domain is GAGVSQSPSNKVTEKGKDVELRCDPISGHTALYWYRQSLGQGLEFLIYFQGNSAPDKSGLPSDRFSAERTGGSVSTLTIQRTQQEDSAVYLCASSLGGHSGNTIYFGEGSWLTVV.